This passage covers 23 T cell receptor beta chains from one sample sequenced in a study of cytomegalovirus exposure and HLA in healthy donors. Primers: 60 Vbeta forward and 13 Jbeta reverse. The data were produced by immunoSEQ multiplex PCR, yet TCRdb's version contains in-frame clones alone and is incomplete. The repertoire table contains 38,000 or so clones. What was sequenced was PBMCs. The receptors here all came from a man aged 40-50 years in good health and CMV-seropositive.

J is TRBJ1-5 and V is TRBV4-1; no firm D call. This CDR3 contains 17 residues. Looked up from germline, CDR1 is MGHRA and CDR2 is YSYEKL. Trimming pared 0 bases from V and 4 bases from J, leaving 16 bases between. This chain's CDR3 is CASSQEGGGLGNQPQHF. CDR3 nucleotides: TGCGCCAGCAGCCAAGAAGGAGGAGGACTCGGGAATCAGCCCCAGCATTTT.

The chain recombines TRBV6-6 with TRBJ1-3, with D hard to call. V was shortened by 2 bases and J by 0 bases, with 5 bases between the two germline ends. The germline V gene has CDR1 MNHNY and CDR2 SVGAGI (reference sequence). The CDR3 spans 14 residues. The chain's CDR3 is CASSYGSSGNTIYF. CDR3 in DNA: TGTGCCAGCAGTTACGGTAGCTCTGGAAACACCATATATTTT.

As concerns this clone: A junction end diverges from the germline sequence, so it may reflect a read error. The CDR3 sequence: CASSTRTGGSVQATQYF. CDR3 coding DNA: TGTGCCAGTAGTACCCGGACAGGGGGCAGCGTCCAAGCGACCCAGTACTTC. V is TRBV19 and J is TRBJ2-5; the match to TRBD1 covers 11 bases. Germline lookup yields CDR1 LNHDA and CDR2 SQIVND (reference sequence). This CDR3 is 17 amino acids long.

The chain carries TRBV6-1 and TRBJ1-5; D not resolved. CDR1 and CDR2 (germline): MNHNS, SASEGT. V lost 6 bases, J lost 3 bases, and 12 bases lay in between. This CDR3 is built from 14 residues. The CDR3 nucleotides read TGTGCCAGCAGACCAGGACTCCTCAATCAGCCCCAGCATTTT. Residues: CASRPGLLNQPQHF.

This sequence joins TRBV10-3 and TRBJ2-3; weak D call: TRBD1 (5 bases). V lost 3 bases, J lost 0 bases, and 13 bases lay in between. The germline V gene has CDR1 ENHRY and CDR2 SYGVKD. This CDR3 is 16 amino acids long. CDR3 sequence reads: CAISDQGVSSTDTQYF. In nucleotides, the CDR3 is TGTGCCATCAGTGACCAGGGTGTCTCTAGCACAGATACGCAGTATTTT.

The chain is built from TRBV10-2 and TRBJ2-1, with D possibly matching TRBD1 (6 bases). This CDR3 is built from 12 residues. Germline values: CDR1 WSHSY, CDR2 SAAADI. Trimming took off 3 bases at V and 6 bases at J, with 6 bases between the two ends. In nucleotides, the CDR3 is TGCGCCAGCAGTGAAGGGGGCAATGAGCAGTTCTTC. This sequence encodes CASSEGGNEQFF.

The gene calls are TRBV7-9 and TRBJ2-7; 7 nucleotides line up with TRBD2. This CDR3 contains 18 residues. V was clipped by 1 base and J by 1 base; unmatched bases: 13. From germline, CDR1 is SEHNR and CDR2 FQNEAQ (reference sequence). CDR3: CASSLGALTSVSSYEQYF. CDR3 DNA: TGTGCCAGCAGCTTAGGGGCCCTCACTAGCGTATCGTCCTACGAGCAGTACTTC.

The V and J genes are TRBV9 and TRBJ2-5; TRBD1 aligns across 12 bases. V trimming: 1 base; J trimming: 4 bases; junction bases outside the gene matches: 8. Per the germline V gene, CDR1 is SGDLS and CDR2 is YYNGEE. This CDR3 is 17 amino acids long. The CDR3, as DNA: TGTGCCAGCAGCGTACAGGGACAGGGGGCGCCGGGAGAGACCCAGTACTTC. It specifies CASSVQGQGAPGETQYF.

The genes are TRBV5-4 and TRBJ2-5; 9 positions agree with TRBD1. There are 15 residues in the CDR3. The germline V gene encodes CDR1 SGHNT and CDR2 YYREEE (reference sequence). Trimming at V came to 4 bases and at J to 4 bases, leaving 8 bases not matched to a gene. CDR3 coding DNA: TGTGCCAGCAGCGGGGGGGGACAGGGTAGAGAGACCCAGTACTTC. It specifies CASSGGGQGRETQYF.

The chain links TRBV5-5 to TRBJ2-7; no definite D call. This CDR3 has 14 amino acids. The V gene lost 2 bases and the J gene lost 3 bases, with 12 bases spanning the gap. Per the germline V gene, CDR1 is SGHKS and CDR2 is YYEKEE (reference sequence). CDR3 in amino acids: CASSLRGQVYEQYF. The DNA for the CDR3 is TGTGCCAGCAGCTTACGTGGGCAGGTCTACGAGCAGTACTTC.

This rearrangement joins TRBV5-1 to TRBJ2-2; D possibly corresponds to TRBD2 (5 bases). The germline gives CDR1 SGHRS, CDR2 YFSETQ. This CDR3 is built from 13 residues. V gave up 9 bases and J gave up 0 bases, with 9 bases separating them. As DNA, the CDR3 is TGCGCCACCTCGGGAACGAACACCGGGGAGCTGTTTTTT. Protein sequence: CATSGTNTGELFF. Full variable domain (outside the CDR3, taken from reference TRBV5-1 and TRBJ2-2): KAGVTQTPRYLIKTRGQQVTLSCSPISGHRSVSWYQQTPGQGLQFLFEYFSETQRNKGNFPGRFSGRQFSNSRSEMNVSTLELGDSALYLCATSGTNTGELFFGEGSRLTVL.

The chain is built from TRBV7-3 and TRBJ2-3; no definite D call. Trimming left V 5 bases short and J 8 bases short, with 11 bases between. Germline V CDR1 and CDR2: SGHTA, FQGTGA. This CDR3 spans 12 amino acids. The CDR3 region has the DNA TGTGCCAGCAGCGGCGCTCGAGGTACGCAGTATTTT. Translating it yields CASSGARGTQYF.

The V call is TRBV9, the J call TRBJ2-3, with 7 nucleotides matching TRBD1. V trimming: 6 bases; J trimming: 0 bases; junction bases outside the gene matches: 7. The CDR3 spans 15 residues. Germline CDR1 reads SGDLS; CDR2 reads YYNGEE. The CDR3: CASTTMTGSTDTQYF. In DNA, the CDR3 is TGTGCCAGCACCACCATGACAGGGAGCACAGATACGCAGTATTTT.

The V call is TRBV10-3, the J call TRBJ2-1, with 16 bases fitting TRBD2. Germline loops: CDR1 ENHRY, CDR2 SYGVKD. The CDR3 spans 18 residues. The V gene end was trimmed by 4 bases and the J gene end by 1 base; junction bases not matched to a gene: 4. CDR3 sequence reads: CAISVGTSGRVSYNEQFF. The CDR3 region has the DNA TGTGCCATCAGTGTGGGGACTAGCGGGAGGGTTTCCTACAATGAGCAGTTCTTC.

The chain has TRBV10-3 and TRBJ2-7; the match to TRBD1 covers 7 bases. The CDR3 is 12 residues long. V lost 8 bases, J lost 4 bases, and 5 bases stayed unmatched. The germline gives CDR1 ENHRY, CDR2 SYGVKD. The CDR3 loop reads CAIGGQNYEQYF. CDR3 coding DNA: TGTGCCATCGGGGGACAGAATTACGAGCAGTACTTC.

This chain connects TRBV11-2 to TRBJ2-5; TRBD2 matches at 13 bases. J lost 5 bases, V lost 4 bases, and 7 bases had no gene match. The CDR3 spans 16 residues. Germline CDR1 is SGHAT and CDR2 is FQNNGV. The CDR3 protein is CASSSGLAGKVETQYF. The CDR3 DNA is TGTGCCAGCAGCTCGGGACTAGCGGGAAAGGTGGAGACCCAGTACTTC.

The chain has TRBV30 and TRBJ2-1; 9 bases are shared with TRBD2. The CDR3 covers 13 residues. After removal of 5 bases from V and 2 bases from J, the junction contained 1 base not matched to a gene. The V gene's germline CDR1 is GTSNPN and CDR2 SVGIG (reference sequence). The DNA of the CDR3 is TGTGCCTGGGGACTAGCGACCTACAATGAGCAGTTCTTC. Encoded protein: CAWGLATYNEQFF.

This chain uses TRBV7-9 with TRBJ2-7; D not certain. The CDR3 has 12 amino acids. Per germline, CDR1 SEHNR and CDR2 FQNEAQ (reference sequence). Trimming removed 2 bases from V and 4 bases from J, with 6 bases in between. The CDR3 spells CASSLIEYEQYF. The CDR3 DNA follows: TGTGCCAGCAGCTTAATCGAGTACGAGCAGTACTTC. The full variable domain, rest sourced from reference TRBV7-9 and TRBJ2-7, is DTGVSQNPRHKITKRGQNVTFRCDPISEHNRLYWYRQTLGQGPEFLTYFQNEAQLEKSRLLSDRFSAERPKGSFSTLEIQRTEQGDSAMYLCASSLIEYEQYFGPGTRLTVT.

The CDR3 DNA is TGTGCCAGTAGTACTACCACCACCAAAGAGACCCAGTACTTC. Its translation is CASSTTTTKETQYF. The chain links TRBV19 to TRBJ2-5; D call uncertain. The V gene's germline CDR1 is LNHDA and CDR2 SQIVND (reference sequence). This CDR3 is 14 amino acids long. Trimming took off 4 bases at V and 3 bases at J, with 12 bases between the two ends. The full variable domain, rest sourced from reference TRBV19 and TRBJ2-5, is DGGITQSPKYLFRKEGQNVTLSCEQNLNHDAMYWYRQDPGQGLRLIYYSQIVNDFQKGDIAEGYSVSREKKESFPLTVTSAQKNPTAFYLCASSTTTTKETQYFGPGTRLLVL.

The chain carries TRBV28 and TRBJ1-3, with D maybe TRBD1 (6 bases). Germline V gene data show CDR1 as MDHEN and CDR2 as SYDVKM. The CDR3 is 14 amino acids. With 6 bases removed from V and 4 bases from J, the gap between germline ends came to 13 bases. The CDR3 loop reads CASSQTGFGNTIYF. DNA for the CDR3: TGTGCCAGCAGCCAAACAGGGTTCGGAAACACCATATATTTT.

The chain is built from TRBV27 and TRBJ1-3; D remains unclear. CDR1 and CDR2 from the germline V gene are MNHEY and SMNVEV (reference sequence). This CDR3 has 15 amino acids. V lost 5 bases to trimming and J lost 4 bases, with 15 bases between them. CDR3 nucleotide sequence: TGTGCCAGCAGTCCTCGGGGAGGGATAGGAAACACCATATATTTT. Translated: CASSPRGGIGNTIYF.

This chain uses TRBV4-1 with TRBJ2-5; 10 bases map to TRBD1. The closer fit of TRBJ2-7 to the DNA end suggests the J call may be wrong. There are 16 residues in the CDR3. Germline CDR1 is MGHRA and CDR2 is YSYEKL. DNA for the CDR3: TGCGCCAGCAGCCAAGGACAGGGGGCGATGGCCTACGAGCAGTACTTC. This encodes CASSQGQGAMAYEQYF.

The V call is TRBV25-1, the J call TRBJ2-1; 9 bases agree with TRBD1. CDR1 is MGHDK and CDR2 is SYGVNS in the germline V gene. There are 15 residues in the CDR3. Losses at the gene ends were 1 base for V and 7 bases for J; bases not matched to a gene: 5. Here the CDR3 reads CASSEWGQGLNEQFF. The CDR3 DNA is TGTGCCAGCAGTGAATGGGGACAGGGTCTTAATGAGCAGTTCTTC.